The 15 T cell receptor beta chains reported below all come from one sample, sequenced in a study of human T cells and chemical hapten exposure. Time point specified: patch test 2, 6 weeks after DPC sensitization. Treatment here: therapeutic diphenylcyclopropenone sensitization with weekly scalp DPC. TCRdb redid the calling of the RACE reads with MiXCR, one entry per CDR3 protein. The sample holds some 350,000 distinct CDR3 sequences; about 6.9% are singletons and the top ten take about 5%. The sequenced sample was whole blood, obtained in connection with sensitization to the hapten diphenylcyclopropenone (DPC). Receptors originate from a woman between 18 and 30 years old with alopecia areata. Some clones in this sample may be carry-over from other donors' samples.

This clonotype was seen a handful of times. This rearrangement joins TRBV11-2 to TRBJ1-1; D call uncertain. The CDR3 loop spans 15 amino acids. Trimming took 2 bases from V and 1 from J, leaving 11 bases between them. The germline V gene encodes CDR1 SGHAT and CDR2 FQNNGV. The CDR3 loop reads CASSLTGTQNTEAFF. CDR3 coding DNA: TGTGCCAGCAGCTTAACGGGCACACAGAACACTGAAGCTTTCTTT. The full variable domain, rest sourced from reference TRBV11-2 and TRBJ1-1, is EAGVAQSPRYKIIEKRQSVAFWCNPISGHATLYWYQQILGQGPKLLIQFQNNGVVDDSQLPKDRFSAERLKGVDSTLKIQPAKLEDSAVYLCASSLTGTQNTEAFFGQGTRLTVV.

In this sample, this clonotype turned up a few times. The chain joins TRBV2 to TRBJ1-5, with 8 bases identical to TRBD1. CDR3 length: 14 residues. The V gene end was trimmed by 3 bases and the J gene end by 7 bases; junction bases not matched to a gene: 5. The V gene's germline CDR1 is SNHLY and CDR2 FYNNEI. CDR3 residues: CASSDPTGVQPQHF. CDR3 DNA sequence: TGTGCCAGCAGTGACCCGACAGGGGTCCAGCCCCAGCATTTT.

In this sample, this clonotype turned up a few times. The V and J genes are TRBV11-2 and TRBJ2-3; D not resolved. CDR1 is SGHAT and CDR2 is FQNNGV in the germline V gene. The CDR3 has 13 amino acids. Deletions cut 5 bases from V and 6 bases from J, with 12 bases between. The CDR3 is CASSPATRDTQYF. CDR3 DNA: TGTGCCAGCAGCCCCGCAACGAGGGATACGCAGTATTTT. Drawing the rest from reference TRBV11-2 and TRBJ2-3, the complete variable domain is EAGVAQSPRYKIIEKRQSVAFWCNPISGHATLYWYQQILGQGPKLLIQFQNNGVVDDSQLPKDRFSAERLKGVDSTLKIQPAKLEDSAVYLCASSPATRDTQYFGPGTRLTVL.

In this sample, this clonotype turned up many times. The chain carries TRBV5-1 and TRBJ2-7; 7 nucleotides agree with TRBD1. Germline loops: CDR1 SGHRS, CDR2 YFSETQ. CDR3 length equals 14 residues. With 0 bases clipped from V and 5 bases from J, the junction kept 5 bases outside the gene matches. CDR3 in amino acids: CASSLDRGKDEQYF. CDR3 nucleotide sequence: TGCGCCAGCAGCTTGGACAGGGGAAAAGACGAGCAGTACTTC.

This chain uses TRBV7-9 with TRBJ2-1, with 11 bases matching TRBD2. Germline loops: CDR1 SEHNR, CDR2 FQNEAQ (reference sequence). The CDR3 is 16 residues long. The trim removed 4 bases at V and 8 bases at J, leaving 10 bases unmatched. The CDR3 DNA reads as TGTGCCAGCAGCTGGGATCCGACTAGCGGGGATGATGAGCAGTTCTTC. It yields the protein CASSWDPTSGDDEQFF. Together with reference TRBV7-9 and TRBJ2-1, the CDR3 gives the full variable domain: DTGVSQNPRHKITKRGQNVTFRCDPISEHNRLYWYRQTLGQGPEFLTYFQNEAQLEKSRLLSDRFSAERPKGSFSTLEIQRTEQGDSAMYLCASSWDPTSGDDEQFFGPGTRLTVL.

Only a few counts were recorded for this clonotype. The chain uses TRBV7-2 and TRBJ1-6, with 11 nucleotides matching TRBD1. The germline CDR1 and CDR2 sequences are SGHTA and FQGNSA. Losses at the gene ends were 6 bases for V and 2 bases for J; bases not matched to a gene: 3. The CDR3 has 16 residues. In DNA form, the CDR3 reads TGTGCCAGCAGACGGACAGGGGGCGCCTATAATTCACCCCTCCACTTT. Encoded protein: CASRRTGGAYNSPLHF.

This clonotype was seen at least ten times. The V and J genes are TRBV11-2 and TRBJ1-1; D is uncertain. Germline lookup yields CDR1 SGHAT and CDR2 FQNNGV. V lost 4 bases to trimming and J lost 6 bases, with 18 bases between them. The CDR3 is made up of 15 amino acids. CDR3 sequence: CASSSRSLREPEAFF. CDR3 in DNA: TGTGCCAGCAGCTCTCGGTCCCTTCGGGAGCCTGAAGCTTTCTTT.

V is TRBV6-5 and J is TRBJ2-7, with a possible D match to TRBD1 (6 bases). This CDR3 spans 18 amino acids. Germline V gives CDR1 MNHEY, CDR2 SVGAGI. V lost 0 bases, J lost 2 bases, and 20 bases lay in between. The CDR3 reads CASSYSIIHGTTPYEQYF. The CDR3 region has the DNA TGTGCCAGCAGTTACTCAATAATTCATGGGACAACACCCTACGAGCAGTACTTC.

This chain links TRBV7-9 with TRBJ2-3, with D unresolved. Trimming pared 5 bases from V and 4 bases from J, leaving 16 bases between. Germline V CDR1 and CDR2: SEHNR, FQNEAQ (reference sequence). The CDR3 covers 15 residues. The CDR3 DNA reads as TGTGCCAGCAGCCCCAGGAGCCTCCGCCCAGATACGCAGTATTTT. This translates into CASSPRSLRPDTQYF.

This clonotype was detected ten times or more. The chain is built from TRBV12-3 or TRBV12-4 and TRBJ1-6; no clear D gene. The CDR3 has 12 amino acids. Trimming took 3 bases from V and 7 from J, leaving 4 bases between them. CDR3 sequence (DNA): TGTGCCAGCAGTTTCCCCAATTCACCCCTCCACTTT. Amino acids: CASSFPNSPLHF.

This clonotype appeared a single time. Since a much larger clone is just one base distant, this may be a read error. V is TRBV6-5 and J is TRBJ1-2; possibly TRBD1 for D (6 bases). Trimming left V 2 bases short and J 10 bases short, with 14 bases between. Germline V lookup: CDR1 MNHEY, CDR2 SVGAGI. This CDR3 comprises 13 residues. The chain's CDR3 is CASSYEGVQVYTF. CDR3 DNA: TGTGCCAGCAGTTACGAGGGGGTGCAAGTCTACACCTTC.

This clonotype was seen many times. The V and J genes are TRBV4-2 and TRBJ1-5; D ambiguous. The length of the CDR3 is 15 residues. Germline loops: CDR1 LGHNA, CDR2 YNFKEQ. V gave up 2 bases and J gave up 0 bases, with 8 bases separating them. CDR3: CASSQRVDSNQPQHF. DNA of the CDR3: TGTGCCAGCAGCCAAAGGGTTGATAGCAATCAGCCCCAGCATTTT.

This clonotype was counted many times. The rearrangement joins TRBV5-1 to TRBJ2-7; 8 bases map to TRBD1. J gave up 6 bases and V 4 bases, and 3 bases lay outside the gene matches. The germline V gene has CDR1 SGHRS and CDR2 YFSETQ. This CDR3 region has 12 residues. The CDR3, as DNA: TGCGCCAGCAGCAGGACAGGGTTCGAGCAGTACTTC. Translating gives CASSRTGFEQYF. The full variable domain, its missing parts supplied by reference TRBV5-1 and TRBJ2-7, is KAGVTQTPRYLIKTRGQQVTLSCSPISGHRSVSWYQQTPGQGLQFLFEYFSETQRNKGNFPGRFSGRQFSNSRSEMNVSTLELGDSALYLCASSRTGFEQYFGPGTRLTVT.

This clonotype was detected ten times or more. V is TRBV12-3 or TRBV12-4 and J is TRBJ2-3; D gene ambiguous. There are 15 residues in the CDR3. V gave up 6 bases and J gave up 1 base, with 14 bases separating them. DNA of the CDR3: TGTGCCAGCAGGAGAGTGTCGGGCGGCACAGATACGCAGTATTTT. It encodes CASRRVSGGTDTQYF.

This clonotype was counted only a few times. The V call is TRBV6-2 or TRBV6-3, the J call TRBJ1-1; 7 bases match TRBD1. The CDR3 contains 16 residues. V was clipped by 5 bases and J by 4 bases; unmatched bases: 13. CDR1 is MNHEY and CDR2 is SVGEGT in the germline V gene. The CDR3 DNA reads TGTGCCAGCAGTCACAGGGGTAAGTCGGGTAGCACTGAAGCTTTCTTT. Translated: CASSHRGKSGSTEAFF.